This T cell receptor (beta chain) was observed in a study of shared clonotypes between healthy human individuals. The length of the CDR3 is 15 residues. Germline V gene data show CDR1 as MNHEY and CDR2 as SMNVEV (reference sequence). The V end was cut by 6 bases, the J end by 2 bases, with 13 bases between. TCRdb's table, derived via immunoSEQ multiplex PCR, lists solely in-frame clones and lacks some. This sample has about 2.2 million clones, with just over 90% found just once. CD45RO-negative, CCR7-selected cells formed the naive CD8 fraction, which excluded terminally differentiated effector memory CD45RA+ cells.

This chain uses TRBV27 with TRBJ2-2; no clear D gene. The sequence was collected from a man aged 18 to 29 in good health. Some clones in this sample may be carry-over from other donors' samples. Sequenced material: naive CD8+ T cells from PBMCs. This chain's CDR3 is CASRGWRLNTGELFF. In DNA, the CDR3 is TGTGCCAGCAGGGGGTGGCGGTTAAACACCGGGGAGCTGTTTTTT.